The following is a T cell receptor beta chain sequence with its context. Random-hexamer reverse transcription was applied to 0.5 to 1 ug RNA. MiXCR was run by TCRdb on the immunoSEQ multiplex PCR reads, yielding one entry per CDR3 protein. There are some 120,000 distinct CDR3 sequences in the sample; 90% to 95% occur only once, and around 0.12% lies in the top ten. Negative isolation yielded CD4+ and CD8+ T cells, and FACS enriched TEMRA cells. Germline CDR1 reads SGHTA; CDR2 reads FQGNSA. CDR3 length: 15 residues. The V segment lost 4 bases and the J segment 2 bases; nucleotides outside the gene matches: 7. The data are from a study of CD8 T cells in Susac syndrome.

The sequence was collected from a human donor with multiple sclerosis. The sequenced sample consisted of CD4+ T cells from PBMCs. The chain is built from TRBV7-2 and TRBJ2-5; TRBD2 matches 7 bases. CDR3 residues: CASSSSGLGQETQYF. The CDR3 DNA reads as TGTGCCAGCAGCTCCAGTGGACTAGGTCAAGAGACCCAGTACTTC.